The T cell receptor (beta chain) described here comes from a study of lymphopenia after photon versus proton radiotherapy. Notes on the study in general: Photon-treated patients lost naive T cells and TCR diversity; proton-treated stayed stable. Post-nadir diversity loss with photons came from oligoclonal expansion, particularly CD8+ Temra cells. Larger post-nadir TCR diversity loss correlated inversely with survival in deceased patients. Better survival with proton therapy was suggested as possible, not demonstrated.

A remark on this clone: The antigen is unknown.

Using immunoSEQ multiplex PCR, the repertoire was profiled, and TCRdb retains in-frame clones only, with some absent. This table holds 10,000 to 15,000 clones, about nine tenths found once. CDR1 is SGHRS, CDR2 YFSETQ, per germline. Losses at the gene ends were 0 bases for V and 6 bases for J; bases not matched to a gene: 6. The CDR3 consists of 16 residues. The rearrangement joins TRBV5-1 to TRBJ2-2, with 9 bases lining up with TRBD2. The sequence was collected from a man aged 55-75 years with pancreatic cancer. The material sequenced was peripheral blood, taken from a patient treated with photon-based radiotherapy. The DNA of the CDR3 is TGCGCCAGCAGCTTGGCTGTGACTAGCGGATCCGGGGAGCTGTTTTTT. Its protein product is CASSLAVTSGSGELFF.